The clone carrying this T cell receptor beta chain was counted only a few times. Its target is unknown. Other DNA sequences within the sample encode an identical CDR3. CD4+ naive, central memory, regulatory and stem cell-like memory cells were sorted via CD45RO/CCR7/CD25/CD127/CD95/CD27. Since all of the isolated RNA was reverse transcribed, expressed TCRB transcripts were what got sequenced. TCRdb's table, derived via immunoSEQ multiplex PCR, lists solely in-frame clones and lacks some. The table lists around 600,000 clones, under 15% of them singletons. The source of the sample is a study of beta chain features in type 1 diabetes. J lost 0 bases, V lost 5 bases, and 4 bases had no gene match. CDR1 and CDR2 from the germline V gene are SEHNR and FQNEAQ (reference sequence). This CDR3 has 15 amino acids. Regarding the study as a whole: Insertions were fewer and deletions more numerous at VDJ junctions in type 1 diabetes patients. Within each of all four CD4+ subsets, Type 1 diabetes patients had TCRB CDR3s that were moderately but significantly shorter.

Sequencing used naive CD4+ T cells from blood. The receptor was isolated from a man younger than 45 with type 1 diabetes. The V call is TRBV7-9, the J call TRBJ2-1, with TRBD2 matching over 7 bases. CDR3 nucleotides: TGTGCCAGCAGCCTGCGGGGGAGCTCCTACAATGAGCAGTTCTTC. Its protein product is CASSLRGSSYNEQFF.